These 27 T cell receptor beta chains came from one sample sequenced in a study of shared clonotypes between healthy human individuals. Some clones are missing from TCRdb's copy, which holds only in-frame ones; the method was immunoSEQ multiplex PCR. The sample consists of just over 2,000,000 clones, about 95% of them appearing once. Naive CD8 cells, CD45RO-negative and positively selected for CCR7, excluded terminally differentiated effector memory CD45RA+ cells. The source material was naive CD8+ T cells sorted from blood. The receptors derive from a man between 18 and 29 years old in good health.

This CDR3 is CASSSLTVPLYEQYF. The CDR3 DNA follows: TGTGCCAGCAGCTCATTAACAGTTCCCCTCTACGAGCAGTACTTC. The chain joins TRBV5-6 to TRBJ2-7; D is ambiguous. Germline CDR1 is SGHDT and CDR2 is YYEEEE. V was cut by 3 bases and J by 3 bases, with 16 bases left in between. This CDR3 has 15 amino acids.

J is TRBJ2-5 and V is TRBV5-4, with TRBD1 matching 8 bases. Per germline, CDR1 SGHNT and CDR2 YYREEE (reference sequence). V was pared by 0 bases and J by 2 bases, with 9 bases of the junction left unmatched. There are 17 residues in the CDR3. Written as DNA, the CDR3 is TGTGCCAGCAGCTTGGCCGGGCAGGGGGCGTCACAAGAGACCCAGTACTTC. Translation: CASSLAGQGASQETQYF.

The CDR3 nucleotides are TGTGCCACCCTGACAGGGAACTACGAGCAGTACTTC. It specifies CATLTGNYEQYF. The chain recombines TRBV7-9 with TRBJ2-7; 7 bases map to TRBD1. The CDR3 sequence is 12 residues long. V lost 10 bases to trimming and J lost 3 bases; unmatched junction nucleotides: 6. Germline V CDR1 and CDR2: SEHNR, FQNEAQ (reference sequence).

This clone was observed a single time. The J gene is TRBJ2-4, the V gene TRBV27; D is uncertain. The CDR3 length is 16 residues. Germline loops: CDR1 MNHEY, CDR2 SMNVEV (reference sequence). V was trimmed by 2 bases and J by 1 base, leaving 12 bases between them. CDR3 in DNA: TGTGCCAGCAGTTTAGAGCCGGGTGCGGCCAAAAACATTCAGTACTTC. Translated, it gives CASSLEPGAAKNIQYF.

V and J are TRBV6-5 and TRBJ1-5, with a tentative D call TRBD1 (6 bases). Germline-derived CDR1 and CDR2 are MNHEY and SVGAGI. CDR3 length equals 14 residues. Trimming removed 7 bases from V and 6 bases from J, with 16 bases in between. The CDR3 is CASITGCGGQPQHF. The CDR3 DNA sequence: TGTGCCAGCATTACAGGGTGTGGTGGTCAGCCCCAGCATTTT.

The genes are TRBV28 and TRBJ2-1, with a possible D match to TRBD1 (5 bases). Germline CDR1 MDHEN, CDR2 SYDVKM. The CDR3 spans 15 residues. V shed 3 bases and J shed 4 bases, with 13 bases lying between them. The CDR3 region is CASSFAGYPYNEQFF. CDR3 in DNA: TGTGCCAGCAGTTTTGCAGGGTACCCGTACAATGAGCAGTTCTTC.

The chain couples TRBV5-6 to TRBJ1-5; D remains ambiguous. Germline V CDR1 and CDR2: SGHDT, YYEEEE. Trimming took 3 bases from V and 3 from J, leaving 10 bases between them. CDR3 length equals 14 residues. The CDR3 sequence is CASSWSPANQPQHF. CDR3 bases: TGTGCCAGCAGCTGGTCTCCAGCCAATCAGCCCCAGCATTTT.

Note on this clone: The identical CDR3 is also encoded by other nucleotide sequences in the sample. Here the CDR3 DNA reads TGTGCTAGTGGTTTAGGAGGCTATGGCTACACCTTC. Its translation: CASGLGGYGYTF. The chain has TRBV12-5 and TRBJ1-2; D is undetermined. Germline V gives CDR1 LGHNT, CDR2 FRNRAP. The CDR3 is made up of 12 amino acids. V was shortened by 3 bases and J by 4 bases, with 6 bases between the two germline ends.

The gene calls are TRBV5-1 and TRBJ1-1, with a tentative D call TRBD1 (5 bases). The V end lost 4 bases, the J end lost 0 bases, and 25 bases lay between the germline ends. Germline V gene data show CDR1 as SGHRS and CDR2 as YFSETQ. The CDR3 contains 19 residues. The chain's CDR3 is CASSVYPSSTASLNTEAFF. The CDR3 DNA follows: TGCGCCAGCAGCGTCTACCCTTCCTCGACAGCGTCACTGAACACTGAAGCTTTCTTT.

V gene TRBV12-5 combines with J gene TRBJ2-1; TRBD2 agrees at 8 bases. This CDR3 region has 14 residues. CDR1 and CDR2 from the germline V gene are LGHNT and FRNRAP. With 7 bases clipped from V and 0 bases from J, the junction kept 2 bases outside the gene matches. The DNA of the CDR3 is TGTGCTAGTGAACTAGCGGACTCCTACAATGAGCAGTTCTTC. Its protein is CASELADSYNEQFF.

The chain is built from TRBV11-2 and TRBJ2-7; D may be TRBD2 (7 bases). CDR1 is SGHAT, CDR2 FQNNGV, per germline. The V gene lost 3 bases and the J gene lost 1 base, with 13 bases spanning the gap. This CDR3 contains 15 residues. CDR3 amino acids: CASSFSAGASYEQYF. For the CDR3, the DNA is TGTGCCAGCAGCTTCTCCGCGGGGGCATCCTACGAGCAGTACTTC.

In the case of this clone: The sample has other DNA sequences that encode this CDR3 too. V and J are TRBV28 and TRBJ2-5, with 7 positions matching TRBD1. CDR3 length: 15 amino acids. Germline CDR1 is MDHEN and CDR2 is SYDVKM. The V gene end was trimmed by 2 bases and the J gene end by 1 base; junction bases not matched to a gene: 4. The CDR3 sequence is CASSLRGPAQETQYF. The CDR3, as DNA: TGTGCCAGCAGTTTAAGGGGGCCGGCCCAAGAGACCCAGTACTTC.

Note on this clone: The same CDR3 arises from other DNA sequences in this sample as well. The rearrangement joins TRBV19 to TRBJ1-5; the match to TRBD1 covers 9 bases. The germline V gene encodes CDR1 LNHDA and CDR2 SQIVND (reference sequence). The CDR3 spans 14 residues. The V and J ends lost 2 bases and 7 bases, in that order; junction bases with no gene match: 3. The CDR3 DNA reads as TGTGCCAGTAGTATACGGGACAGGGACCAGCCCCAGCATTTT. Amino acid sequence: CASSIRDRDQPQHF.

The chain links TRBV16 to TRBJ2-2; 7 nucleotides align to TRBD2. CDR3 length: 18 amino acids. Germline lookup yields CDR1 KGHSY and CDR2 FQNENV. The junction had 13 bases not matched to a gene; V was cut back by 4 bases and J by 2 bases. DNA of the CDR3: TGTGCCAGCAGCCTCTCTTATGGACTAGTTGATAACACCGGGGAGCTGTTTTTT. Translated: CASSLSYGLVDNTGELFF.

V is TRBV6-5 and J is TRBJ2-5, with D possibly being TRBD1 (6 bases). The J call may be mistaken, given a closer DNA end match to TRBJ2-7. Germline CDR1 MNHEY, CDR2 SVGAGI. The CDR3 sequence is 15 residues long. DNA of the CDR3: TGTGCCAGCAGTTATAGGCAGGGGATCGCCTACGAGCAGTACTTC. It is translated as CASSYRQGIAYEQYF.

The chain is built from TRBV27 and TRBJ2-1; D is uncertain. The CDR3 consists of 14 residues. Germline CDR1 MNHEY, CDR2 SMNVEV (reference sequence). V was trimmed by 5 bases and J by 2 bases, leaving 10 bases between them. As DNA, the CDR3 is TGTGCCAGCAGTCAGAGCAGCACCTACAATGAGCAGTTCTTC. Amino acids: CASSQSSTYNEQFF.

The chain uses TRBV5-1 and TRBJ2-7; 11 bases line up with TRBD2. The V gene end was trimmed by 0 bases and the J gene end by 4 bases; junction bases not matched to a gene: 3. This CDR3 has 15 residues. CDR1 and CDR2 (germline): SGHRS, YFSETQ. CDR3: CASSLDSGRGYEQYF. The CDR3 DNA follows: TGCGCCAGCAGCTTGGATAGCGGGAGGGGATACGAGCAGTACTTC.

This chain links TRBV7-9 with TRBJ2-7; 10 bases are a match to TRBD2. This CDR3 is built from 15 residues. V was pared by 4 bases and J by 0 bases, with 3 bases of the junction left unmatched. Germline assignment: CDR1 SEHNR and CDR2 FQNEAQ (reference sequence). For the CDR3, the DNA is TGTGCCAGCAGCTGGGTAGCGGGGGGCTCCTACGAGCAGTACTTC. Amino acid sequence: CASSWVAGGSYEQYF. The full variable domain, with the rest looked up from reference TRBV7-9 and TRBJ2-7, is DTGVSQNPRHKITKRGQNVTFRCDPISEHNRLYWYRQTLGQGPEFLTYFQNEAQLEKSRLLSDRFSAERPKGSFSTLEIQRTEQGDSAMYLCASSWVAGGSYEQYFGPGTRLTVT.

The J gene is TRBJ1-6, the V gene TRBV2; maybe TRBD1 (5 bases). CDR1 SNHLY and CDR2 FYNNEI come from the germline V gene. Between the trimmed V and J ends, which lost 8 bases and 7 bases, there was a span of 12 bases. The CDR3 covers 13 residues. The CDR3 is CASLSGGNSPLHF. For the CDR3, the DNA is TGTGCCAGCCTATCTGGGGGGAATTCACCCCTCCACTTT.

As for this clone: Other DNA sequences of this sample code for an identical CDR3. The chain uses TRBV6-5 and TRBJ2-2; D is ambiguous. CDR1 and CDR2 from the germline V gene are MNHEY and SVGAGI. The V and J ends lost 0 bases and 5 bases respectively, with 7 bases between them. The CDR3 spans 14 residues. CDR3 region: CASSYSAATGELFF. The CDR3 bases are TGTGCCAGCAGTTACTCGGCCGCGACCGGGGAGCTGTTTTTT.

The chain links TRBV11-2 to TRBJ2-7; possibly TRBD2 for D (5 bases). With 5 bases removed from V and 0 bases from J, the gap between germline ends came to 14 bases. The germline V gene has CDR1 SGHAT and CDR2 FQNNGV. The length of the CDR3 is 15 residues. CDR3 nucleotides: TGTGCCAGCAGCCCTGAGGTCACTAGCTCCTACGAGCAGTACTTC. Its translation is CASSPEVTSSYEQYF.

CDR3 residues: CASSLVPANYGYTF. DNA of the CDR3: TGTGCCAGCAGTTTAGTTCCAGCTAACTATGGCTACACCTTC. V gene TRBV27 combines with J gene TRBJ1-2; D not certain. Trimming stripped 2 bases from V and 0 bases from J, with 7 bases between. CDR1 and CDR2 from the germline V gene are MNHEY and SMNVEV (reference sequence). The CDR3 extends over 14 amino acids.

The rearrangement uses TRBV7-2 and TRBJ2-5; 9 positions agree with TRBD2. CDR1 is SGHTA, CDR2 FQGNSA, per germline. CDR3 length equals 16 residues. V shed 1 base and J 1 base; nucleotides not matched to a gene: 4. In DNA, the CDR3 is TGTGCCAGCAGCTTAGGAGCGGGGGGTTTCCAAGAGACCCAGTACTTC. This gives the protein CASSLGAGGFQETQYF.

The chain joins TRBV28 to TRBJ2-7, with D uncertain. Germline values: CDR1 MDHEN, CDR2 SYDVKM. Deletions cut 1 base from V and 0 bases from J, with 10 bases between. The CDR3 loop spans 15 amino acids. The CDR3 region has the DNA TGTGCCAGCAGTTTATTAGGCTGGAGCTCCTACGAGCAGTACTTC. It translates to CASSLLGWSSYEQYF.

The gene calls are TRBV2 and TRBJ1-2; tentatively, D is TRBD1 (6 bases). The germline V gene has CDR1 SNHLY and CDR2 FYNNEI. V shed 1 base and J shed 7 bases, with 10 bases lying between them. This CDR3 comprises 13 residues. In DNA, the CDR3 is TGTGCCAGCAGTGAAGGACAGGTTTTTGGCTACACCTTC. Translation: CASSEGQVFGYTF.

This clone was picked up a small number of times. V gene TRBV7-8 combines with J gene TRBJ1-5; D gene unclear. Germline-derived CDR1 and CDR2 are SGHVS and FQNEAQ. The CDR3 sequence is 13 residues long. Trimming removed 5 bases at V and 8 bases at J, with 13 bases between. The CDR3 sequence: CASSIGGVEPQHF. The CDR3 nucleotides read TGTGCCAGCAGCATAGGTGGGGTAGAGCCCCAGCATTTT.

Comment on this clone: One junction end disagrees with the germline gene, perhaps due to a read error. V usage is TRBV7-7 and J usage is TRBJ2-3; weak D call: TRBD2 (6 bases). Germline loops: CDR1 SSHAT, CDR2 FNYEAQ (reference sequence). This CDR3 region has 15 residues. CDR3 in DNA: TGTGCTAGCAGCTTAGTAGCGGTCCTCACAGATACGCAGTATTTT. This codes for CASSLVAVLTDTQYF.